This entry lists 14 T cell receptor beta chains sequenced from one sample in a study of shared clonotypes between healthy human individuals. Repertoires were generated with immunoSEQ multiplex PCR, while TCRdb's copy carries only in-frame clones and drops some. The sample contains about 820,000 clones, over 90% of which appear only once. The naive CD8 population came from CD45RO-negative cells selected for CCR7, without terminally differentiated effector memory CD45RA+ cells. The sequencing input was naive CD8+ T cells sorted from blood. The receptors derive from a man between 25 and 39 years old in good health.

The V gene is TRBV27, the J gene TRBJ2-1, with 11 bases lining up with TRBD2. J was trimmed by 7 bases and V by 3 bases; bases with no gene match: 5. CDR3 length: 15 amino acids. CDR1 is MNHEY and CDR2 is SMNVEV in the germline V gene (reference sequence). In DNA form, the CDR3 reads TGTGCCAGCAGTTTCGTAGCGGGAGGGCGGAATGAGCAGTTCTTC. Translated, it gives CASSFVAGGRNEQFF.

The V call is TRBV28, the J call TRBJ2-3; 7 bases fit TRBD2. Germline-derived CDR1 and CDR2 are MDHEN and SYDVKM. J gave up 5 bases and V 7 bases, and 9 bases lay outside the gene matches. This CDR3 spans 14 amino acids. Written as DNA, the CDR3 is TGTGCCAGCATTCCTGCGGAGCGGGAAGATACGCAGTATTTT. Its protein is CASIPAEREDTQYF.

DNA of the CDR3: TGTGCCAGCAGCATGACCGGGACAACCATGGTGGGCTACACCTTC. Its protein is CASSMTGTTMVGYTF. This chain joins TRBV7-9 and TRBJ1-2, with TRBD1 as a possible D gene (6 bases). The CDR3 sequence is 15 residues long. Germline-derived CDR1 and CDR2 are SEHNR and FQNEAQ (reference sequence). Deletions cut 5 bases from V and 8 bases from J, with 21 bases between.

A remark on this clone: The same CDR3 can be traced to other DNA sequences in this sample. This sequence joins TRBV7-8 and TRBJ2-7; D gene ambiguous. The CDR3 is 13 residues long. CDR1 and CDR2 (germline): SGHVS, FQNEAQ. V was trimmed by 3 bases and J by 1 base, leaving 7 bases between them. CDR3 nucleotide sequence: TGTGCCAGCAGCTTTCCCGAGTCCTACGAGCAGTACTTC. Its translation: CASSFPESYEQYF.

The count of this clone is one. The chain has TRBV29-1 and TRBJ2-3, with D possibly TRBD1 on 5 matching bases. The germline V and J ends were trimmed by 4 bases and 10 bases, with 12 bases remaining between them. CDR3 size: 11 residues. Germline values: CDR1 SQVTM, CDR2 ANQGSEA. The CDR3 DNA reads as TGCAGCGTTGCGGACACTATAGCGCAGTATTTT. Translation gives CSVADTIAQYF.

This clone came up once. Here the CDR3 DNA reads TGCAGCGTTGAAGCCGGCAGCGCGAACACCGGGGAGCTGTTTTTT. Its protein product is CSVEAGSANTGELFF. The chain combines TRBV29-1 with TRBJ2-2; D gene unclear. The CDR3 consists of 15 residues. The germline V gene encodes CDR1 SQVTM and CDR2 ANQGSEA. The V end lost 1 base, the J end lost 0 bases, and 9 bases lay between the germline ends.

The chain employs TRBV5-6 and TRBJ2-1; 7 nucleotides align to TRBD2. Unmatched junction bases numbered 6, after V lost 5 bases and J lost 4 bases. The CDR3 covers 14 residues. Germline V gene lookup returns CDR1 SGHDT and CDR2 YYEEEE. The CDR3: CASSWEGGYNEQFF. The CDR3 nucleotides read TGTGCCAGCAGTTGGGAGGGTGGGTACAATGAGCAGTTCTTC. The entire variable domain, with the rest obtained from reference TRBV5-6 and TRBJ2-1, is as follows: DAGVTQSPTHLIKTRGQQVTLRCSPKSGHDTVSWYQQALGQGPQFIFQYYEEEERQRGNFPDRFSGHQFPNYSSELNVNALLLGDSALYLCASSWEGGYNEQFFGPGTRLTVL.

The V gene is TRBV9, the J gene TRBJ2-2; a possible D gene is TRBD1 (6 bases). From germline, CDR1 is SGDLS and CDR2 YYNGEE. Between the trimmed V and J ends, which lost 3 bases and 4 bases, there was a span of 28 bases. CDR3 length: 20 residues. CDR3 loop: CASSASPLPGTQGTTGELFF. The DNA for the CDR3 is TGTGCCAGCAGCGCAAGTCCCCTCCCCGGGACGCAGGGGACCACCGGGGAGCTGTTTTTT.

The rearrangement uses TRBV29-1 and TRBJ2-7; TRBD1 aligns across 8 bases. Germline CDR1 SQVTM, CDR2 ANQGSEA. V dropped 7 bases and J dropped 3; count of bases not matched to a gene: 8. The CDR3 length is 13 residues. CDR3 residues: CSALTGVSYEQYF. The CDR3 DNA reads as TGCAGCGCACTGACAGGGGTAAGCTACGAGCAGTACTTC.

CDR3 loop: CASSLQGRGNEQFF. CDR3 in DNA: TGTGCCAGCAGTCTACAGGGTCGTGGCAATGAGCAGTTCTTC. The genes are TRBV28 and TRBJ2-1; weak D call: TRBD1 (6 bases). The CDR3 spans 14 residues. The germline V gene encodes CDR1 MDHEN and CDR2 SYDVKM. Trimming left V 5 bases short and J 6 bases short, with 14 bases between.

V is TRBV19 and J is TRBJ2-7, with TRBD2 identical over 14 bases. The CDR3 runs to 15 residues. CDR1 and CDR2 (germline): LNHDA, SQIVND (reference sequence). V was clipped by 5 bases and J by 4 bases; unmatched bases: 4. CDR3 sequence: CASSGGLAGVYEQYF. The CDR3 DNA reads TGTGCCAGTAGTGGGGGACTAGCGGGAGTTTACGAGCAGTACTTC.

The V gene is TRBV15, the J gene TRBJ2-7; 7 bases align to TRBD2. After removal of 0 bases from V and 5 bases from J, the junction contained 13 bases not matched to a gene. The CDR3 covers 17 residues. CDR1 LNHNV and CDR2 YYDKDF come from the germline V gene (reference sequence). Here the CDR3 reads CATSRDTLERDPDEQYF. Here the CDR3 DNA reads TGTGCCACCAGCAGAGATACCCTTGAGCGGGACCCAGACGAGCAGTACTTC.

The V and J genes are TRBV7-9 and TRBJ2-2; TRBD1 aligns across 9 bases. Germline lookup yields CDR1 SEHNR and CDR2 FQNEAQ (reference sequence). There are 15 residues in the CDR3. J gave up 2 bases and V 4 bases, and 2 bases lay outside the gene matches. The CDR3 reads CASSWGQGNTGELFF. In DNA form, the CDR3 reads TGTGCCAGCAGCTGGGGACAGGGTAACACCGGGGAGCTGTTTTTT.

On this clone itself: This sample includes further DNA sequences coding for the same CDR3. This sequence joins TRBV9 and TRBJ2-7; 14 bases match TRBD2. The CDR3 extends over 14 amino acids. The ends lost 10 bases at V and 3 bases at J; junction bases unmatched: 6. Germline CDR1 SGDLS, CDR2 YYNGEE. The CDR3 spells CASSGTSGSYEQYF. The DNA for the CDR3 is TGTGCCTCCTCCGGGACTAGCGGGAGCTACGAGCAGTACTTC.